A single sample is the source of the 21 T cell receptor beta chains below, sequenced in a study of T cells after yellow fever vaccination. Via MiXCR, TCRdb re-called the 5' RACE reads, giving one row per CDR3 protein. The sample holds more than 450,000 distinct CDR3 sequences; just over 20% are singletons and the top ten take 16%. Sequences were derived from PBMCs, sampled more than 20 days after the first yellow fever vaccination. The receptors were gathered from a young man who received the YFV17D yellow fever vaccine.

J is TRBJ1-1 and V is TRBV4-3; D gene ambiguous. The length of the CDR3 is 15 residues. Trimming left V 8 bases short and J 0 bases short, with 16 bases between. Germline lookup yields CDR1 LGHNA and CDR2 YSLEER. CDR3 nucleotide sequence: TGCGCCAGCGCTCCGGGAACAGCCCTGAACACTGAAGCTTTCTTT. It codes for CASAPGTALNTEAFF.

This clonotype was counted a few times. This chain links TRBV5-1 with TRBJ2-7; unclear D gene. Germline V lookup: CDR1 SGHRS, CDR2 YFSETQ. There are 14 residues in the CDR3. The V end lost 1 base, the J end lost 7 bases, and 15 bases lay between the germline ends. CDR3 sequence (DNA): TGCGCCAGCAGCTTGCTACGGTTCTCTACGGAGCAGTACGTC. Protein product: CASSLLRFSTEQYV.

The V gene is TRBV6-1, the J gene TRBJ2-2, with 8 bases matching TRBD1. Per the germline V gene, CDR1 is MNHNS and CDR2 is SASEGT. The trim removed 5 bases at V and 6 bases at J, leaving 5 bases unmatched. The CDR3 runs to 14 residues. The CDR3 here is CASSPQGAAGELFF. The CDR3 DNA follows: TGTGCCAGCAGTCCGCAGGGGGCCGCCGGGGAGCTGTTTTTT.

The V and J genes are TRBV24-1 and TRBJ2-1; D might be TRBD2 (6 bases). The CDR3 spans 15 residues. V was cut by 4 bases and J by 7 bases, with 16 bases left in between. Germline values: CDR1 KGHDR, CDR2 SFDVKD. The CDR3 nucleotides are TGTGCCACCAGTGACTTGCGCGGGGATAGAAATGAGCAGTTCTTC. It specifies CATSDLRGDRNEQFF.

This clonotype occurred a few times. The rearrangement uses TRBV12-3 or TRBV12-4 and TRBJ1-5; D unclear. CDR3 length equals 13 residues. Between the trimmed V and J ends, which lost 4 bases and 1 base, there was a span of 5 bases. The CDR3 DNA sequence: TGTGCCAGCAGTTCGGCGAGCAATCAGCCCCAGCATTTT. Translated, it gives CASSSASNQPQHF.

The chain couples TRBV20-1 to TRBJ1-2, with 8 bases fitting TRBD1. Germline-derived CDR1 and CDR2 are DFQATT and SNEGSKA (reference sequence). V was clipped by 5 bases and J by 4 bases; unmatched bases: 9. CDR3 size: 14 residues. This chain's CDR3 is CSAGDRGVGYGYTF. The DNA of the CDR3 is TGCAGTGCTGGCGACAGGGGTGTCGGCTATGGCTACACCTTC.

This sequence joins TRBV25-1 and TRBJ2-5; 9 nucleotides agree with TRBD1. Trimming took 4 bases from V and 2 from J; bases not matched to a gene: 8. In germline, CDR1 is MGHDK, CDR2 SYGVNS. This CDR3 region has 16 residues. CDR3 loop: CASSGHGQGSQETQYF. The CDR3 region has the DNA TGTGCCAGCAGTGGCCATGGACAGGGGAGTCAAGAGACCCAGTACTTC.

Only a few counts were recorded for this clonotype. The J gene is TRBJ1-2, the V gene TRBV6-5, with D hard to call. The CDR3 consists of 16 residues. The ends were cut back, 2 bases at V and 1 base at J, with 14 bases in the middle. Germline CDR1 reads MNHEY; CDR2 reads SVGAGI. The chain's CDR3 is CASSYGDGLVNYGYTF. CDR3 sequence (DNA): TGTGCCAGCAGTTACGGCGACGGACTCGTTAACTATGGCTACACCTTC.

The chain links TRBV5-1 to TRBJ1-6; tentatively, D is TRBD1 (5 bases). From germline, CDR1 is SGHRS and CDR2 YFSETQ. Trimming pared 0 bases from V and 10 bases from J, leaving 11 bases between. The CDR3 covers 14 residues. CDR3 bases: TGCGCCAGCAGCTTGGTTCAGGGAACATCACCCCTCCACTTT. Translated: CASSLVQGTSPLHF.

V is TRBV4-1 and J is TRBJ1-5; possible D gene TRBD1, 5 bases. The length of the CDR3 is 16 residues. Trimming took off 1 base at V and 6 bases at J, with 16 bases between the two ends. CDR1 is MGHRA and CDR2 is YSYEKL in the germline V gene. The CDR3 loop is CASSQGRGAMGQPQHF. The CDR3 bases are TGCGCCAGCAGCCAAGGTCGAGGGGCCATGGGTCAGCCCCAGCATTTT.

This clonotype was seen repeatedly, ten times or more. This chain links TRBV7-2 with TRBJ2-3, with D unclear. CDR1 and CDR2 from the germline V gene are SGHTA and FQGNSA. The CDR3 spans 14 residues. Between the trimmed V and J ends, which lost 1 base and 3 bases, there was a span of 8 bases. The DNA of the CDR3 is TGTGCCAGCAGCTTAGTGGTGGGGACAGATACGCAGTATTTT. Amino acids: CASSLVVGTDTQYF.

The genes are TRBV5-4 and TRBJ2-3; 10 bases are a match to TRBD2. Germline values: CDR1 SGHNT, CDR2 YYREEE (reference sequence). The CDR3 runs 16 residues. The V segment lost 4 bases and the J segment 3 bases; nucleotides outside the gene matches: 8. The CDR3 bases are TGTGCCAGCAGCGCCGGGACTAGCGAAGTTACAGATACGCAGTATTTT. Its protein product is CASSAGTSEVTDTQYF.

This chain joins TRBV5-4 and TRBJ1-4; D might be TRBD1 (5 bases). Germline assignment: CDR1 SGHNT and CDR2 YYREEE (reference sequence). There are 14 residues in the CDR3. V gave up 3 bases and J gave up 10 bases, with 16 bases separating them. For the CDR3, the DNA is TGTGCCAGCAGCTCCACGGGGACGGAGGGAAAACTGTTTTTT. This encodes CASSSTGTEGKLFF.

This sequence joins TRBV7-8 and TRBJ1-6; a weak D match, TRBD1 (6 bases). Germline values: CDR1 SGHVS, CDR2 FQNEAQ. V was shortened by 2 bases and J by 9 bases, with 20 bases between the two germline ends. The CDR3 contains 17 residues. As DNA, the CDR3 is TGTGCCAGCAGCTTATTGGGACACAGGGTGACGGGTTCACCCCTCCACTTT. Its translation: CASSLLGHRVTGSPLHF.

This clonotype was recorded once. CDR3 sequence (DNA): TGTGCCAGCAGCTTAGACGTCAGGGCGAAGACCCAGTACTTC. Encoded protein: CASSLDVRAKTQYF. J is TRBJ2-5 and V is TRBV7-3, with D maybe TRBD1 (5 bases). From germline, CDR1 is SGHTA and CDR2 FQGTGA. The CDR3 totals 14 residues. V was trimmed by 2 bases and J by 6 bases, leaving 13 bases between them.

J is TRBJ1-1 and V is TRBV20-1, with 8 bases matching TRBD1. The CDR3 covers 14 residues. J was trimmed by 10 bases and V by 0 bases; bases with no gene match: 10. CDR1 is DFQATT and CDR2 is SNEGSKA in the germline V gene (reference sequence). In DNA form, the CDR3 reads TGCAGTGCTAGAGACGTCGGGACAGGATCGGGAGCTTTCTTT. Encoded protein: CSARDVGTGSGAFF.

CDR3 in DNA: TGTGCCAGCAGCTTCTTCAGAAACGCGAACACCGGGGAGCTGTTTTTT. Residues: CASSFFRNANTGELFF. The rearrangement links TRBV7-2 to TRBJ2-2, with D unclear. Germline-derived CDR1 and CDR2 are SGHTA and FQGNSA. Trimming shortened V by 3 bases and J by 0 bases, and 11 bases separated the two germline ends. The CDR3 runs to 16 residues. Together with reference TRBV7-2 and TRBJ2-2, the CDR3 gives the full variable domain: GAGVSQSPSNKVTEKGKDVELRCDPISGHTALYWYRQSLGQGLEFLIYFQGNSAPDKSGLPSDRFSAERTGGSVSTLTIQRTQQEDSAVYLCASSFFRNANTGELFFGEGSRLTVL.

Remarks on this clonotype: One end of the junction varies from germline; a read error may be responsible. CDR3 bases: TGTGCTAGCAGCTTAGTCGGGATAGGGCAAGAGACCCAGTACTTC. Translating gives CASSLVGIGQETQYF. V usage is TRBV7-7 and J usage is TRBJ2-5; D might be TRBD2 (5 bases). Looked up from germline, CDR1 is SSHAT and CDR2 is FNYEAQ (reference sequence). The CDR3 is made up of 15 amino acids.

The rearrangement uses TRBV9 and TRBJ2-3; D unclear. The V and J ends lost 1 base and 0 bases respectively, with 9 bases between them. The CDR3 runs 15 residues. Germline CDR1 is SGDLS and CDR2 is YYNGEE. CDR3 amino acids: CASSVSSGSTDTQYF. CDR3 DNA sequence: TGTGCCAGCAGCGTATCGTCAGGAAGCACAGATACGCAGTATTTT.

The table lists this clonotype with many counts. This chain links TRBV4-3 with TRBJ2-4; 7 bases map to TRBD2. The trim removed 0 bases at V and 15 bases at J, leaving 8 bases unmatched. The CDR3 is made up of 13 amino acids. The germline V gene encodes CDR1 LGHNA and CDR2 YSLEER. The CDR3 DNA reads TGCGCCAGCAGCCAAGAAAAAGCGGGGAGGCGGTACTTC. Translated: CASSQEKAGRRYF.

CDR3 sequence reads: CSAQRRDRVVNGYTF. For the CDR3, the DNA is TGCAGTGCTCAACGTCGGGACAGGGTCGTCAATGGCTACACCTTC. The rearrangement links TRBV20-1 to TRBJ1-2; TRBD1 agrees at 9 bases. The CDR3 is 15 residues long. Germline values: CDR1 DFQATT, CDR2 SNEGSKA (reference sequence). V lost 5 bases to trimming and J lost 6 bases; unmatched junction nucleotides: 13.